Below, 29 T cell receptor beta chains from the same sample are listed, as sequenced in a study of graft-versus-host responses after intestinal transplantation. The table came from immunoSEQ multiplex PCR; TCRdb's copy has only in-frame clones and leaves some out. The table lists tens of thousands of clones, around 95% of them singletons. Sample: PBMCs, taken 16 days after intestinal transplant. Receptors originate from a human patient who received an intestinal transplant, so some T cells may come from the graft donor.

This chain links TRBV28 with TRBJ2-7, with 8 positions matching TRBD2. The CDR3 is made up of 14 amino acids. The V segment lost 5 bases and the J segment 6 bases; nucleotides outside the gene matches: 9. The V gene's germline CDR1 is MDHEN and CDR2 SYDVKM. As DNA, the CDR3 is TGTGCCAGCAGTCCAACCGGGACTAGTGGCGAGCAGTACTTC. It codes for CASSPTGTSGEQYF.

The count of this clone is one. The CDR3 loop is CASGTGNQPQHF. The CDR3 bases are TGTGCCAGCGGAACAGGGAATCAGCCCCAGCATTTT. The chain joins TRBV25-1 to TRBJ1-5; D perhaps matches TRBD1 (6 bases). V lost 8 bases and J 4 bases, leaving 9 bases between the germline ends. The V gene's germline CDR1 is MGHDK and CDR2 SYGVNS. This CDR3 comprises 12 residues.

The chain couples TRBV4-3 to TRBJ2-1; D is ambiguous. V lost 1 base and J 2 bases, leaving 9 bases between the germline ends. CDR1 is LGHNA, CDR2 YSLEER, per germline. This CDR3 is 15 amino acids long. The CDR3 region is CASSQASVPYNEQFF. Written as DNA, the CDR3 is TGCGCCAGCAGCCAAGCATCCGTACCCTACAATGAGCAGTTCTTC.

The chain links TRBV15 to TRBJ1-2; D gene ambiguous. CDR3 size: 17 residues. Germline CDR1 and CDR2: LNHNV and YYDKDF (reference sequence). Trimming took 3 bases from V and 6 from J, leaving 23 bases between them. CDR3 in amino acids: CATSSQVSELRWDGYTF. The CDR3 DNA reads as TGTGCCACCAGCAGTCAGGTTTCTGAACTCCGATGGGATGGCTACACCTTC.

The rearrangement links TRBV27 to TRBJ1-2; D possibly corresponds to TRBD1 (5 bases). Per germline, CDR1 MNHEY and CDR2 SMNVEV (reference sequence). V was clipped by 2 bases and J by 8 bases, with 12 bases between them. This CDR3 comprises 13 residues. Here the CDR3 DNA reads TGTGCCAGCAGTTTAGAGGGGCCGGGGGGCTACACCTTC. This codes for CASSLEGPGGYTF.

This clone was seen more than once but under ten times. V and J are TRBV27 and TRBJ1-2, with D possibly matching TRBD1 (6 bases). V lost 2 bases to trimming and J lost 7 bases, with 17 bases between them. The CDR3 covers 15 residues. Per the germline V gene, CDR1 is MNHEY and CDR2 is SMNVEV (reference sequence). DNA for the CDR3: TGTGCCAGCAGTTTAAGGGCGAACAGGGAAGGTGGCTACACCTTC. The encoded protein is CASSLRANREGGYTF.

V gene TRBV6-5 combines with J gene TRBJ2-2; possible D gene TRBD2, 5 bases. V shed 4 bases and J shed 5 bases, with 11 bases lying between them. The CDR3 runs 14 residues. Germline V gene lookup returns CDR1 MNHEY and CDR2 SVGAGI. The CDR3 DNA sequence: TGTGCCAGCAGTTTCAGACGGGGAACCGGGGAGCTGTTTTTT. Residues: CASSFRRGTGELFF.

The V call is TRBV6-5, the J call TRBJ2-7, with D perhaps TRBD1 (5 bases). The length of the CDR3 is 14 residues. Germline CDR1 and CDR2: MNHEY and SVGAGI. V was pared by 2 bases and J by 3 bases, with 11 bases between. The DNA for the CDR3 is TGTGCCAGCAGTTACGGAGCCGACAGCTACGAGCAGTACTTC. This encodes CASSYGADSYEQYF.

The chain employs TRBV9 and TRBJ2-1; D is possibly TRBD1 (6 bases). Trimming left V 4 bases short and J 2 bases short, with 16 bases between. The CDR3 has 16 amino acids. Per the germline V gene, CDR1 is SGDLS and CDR2 is YYNGEE. The CDR3 DNA follows: TGTGCCAGCAGCCCCTTAGGACCAGGGGCCTACAATGAGCAGTTCTTC. Its protein is CASSPLGPGAYNEQFF.

The genes are TRBV5-4 and TRBJ2-7; 7 nucleotides align to TRBD2. V dropped 4 bases and J dropped 3; count of bases not matched to a gene: 4. CDR3 length: 13 residues. Germline V lookup: CDR1 SGHNT, CDR2 YYREEE (reference sequence). The CDR3: CASSVGGGYEQYF. The CDR3 nucleotides read TGTGCCAGCAGCGTGGGGGGGGGCTACGAGCAGTACTTC.

The chain couples TRBV7-3 to TRBJ2-2; 8 nucleotides match TRBD2. Germline V gene data show CDR1 as SGHTA and CDR2 as FQGTGA. With V trimmed by 3 bases and J by 1 base, 4 bases remained unmatched. CDR3 length: 16 residues. The CDR3: CASSFVGRENTGELFF. CDR3 nucleotides: TGTGCCAGCAGCTTCGTCGGGAGGGAGAACACCGGGGAGCTGTTTTTT.

The chain employs TRBV5-1 and TRBJ2-7; 9 nucleotides align to TRBD2. Per germline, CDR1 SGHRS and CDR2 YFSETQ. This CDR3 is 20 amino acids long. V was clipped by 0 bases and J by 5 bases; unmatched bases: 21. The DNA for the CDR3 is TGCGCCAGCAGCTTGGCCGGGCGGCTAGCGGGACTACAAGGACTCGACGAGCAGTACTTC. It specifies CASSLAGRLAGLQGLDEQYF.

The chain links TRBV28 to TRBJ2-5, with 11 positions matching TRBD2. The CDR3 has 16 residues. CDR1 and CDR2 (germline): MDHEN, SYDVKM. The V gene end was trimmed by 4 bases and the J gene end by 5 bases; junction bases not matched to a gene: 9. The CDR3 here is CASSSQASGRRETQYF. In DNA, the CDR3 is TGTGCCAGCAGTTCCCAGGCTAGCGGGAGGAGGGAGACCCAGTACTTC.

The J gene is TRBJ2-3, the V gene TRBV19; D gene uncertain. Trimming cost V 3 bases and J 4 bases, with 8 bases left between them. Germline V gene sequence: CDR1 LNHDA, CDR2 SQIVND (reference sequence). The CDR3 sequence is 13 residues long. The CDR3 region has the DNA TGTGCCAGTAGTATGGGTCCCCCAGATACGCAGTATTTT. The encoded protein is CASSMGPPDTQYF.

The chain combines TRBV28 with TRBJ1-6, with D possibly being TRBD1 (6 bases). V lost 9 bases and J lost 6, with 15 bases in between. The CDR3 has 14 residues. The germline V gene encodes CDR1 MDHEN and CDR2 SYDVKM. This CDR3 reads CASAGTRRNSPLHF. CDR3 sequence (DNA): TGTGCCAGTGCTGGGACACGCCGTAATTCACCCCTCCACTTT.

The J gene is TRBJ2-1, the V gene TRBV9; TRBD2 matches at 7 bases. There are 14 residues in the CDR3. V gave up 2 bases and J gave up 7 bases; unmatched junction bases: 6. The germline V gene encodes CDR1 SGDLS and CDR2 YYNGEE. Here the CDR3 DNA reads TGTGCCAGCAGCGTGGGCGGGAGAGGGAATGAGCAGTTCTTC. Its protein product is CASSVGGRGNEQFF.

The chain couples TRBV2 to TRBJ2-7; D is ambiguous. This CDR3 has 12 residues. CDR1 is SNHLY and CDR2 is FYNNEI in the germline V gene. Trimming removed 8 bases from V and 0 bases from J, with 8 bases in between. The DNA for the CDR3 is TGTGCCAGCGTTACAGTCTCCTACGAGCAGTACTTC. It translates to CASVTVSYEQYF.

The chain uses TRBV5-1 and TRBJ2-1; D tentatively fits TRBD1 or TRBD2 (5 bases each). The V end lost 4 bases, the J end lost 8 bases, and 13 bases lay between the germline ends. Germline V CDR1 and CDR2: SGHRS, YFSETQ. The CDR3 runs 13 residues. Written as DNA, the CDR3 is TGCGCCAGCAGCACCGCCGGGGACGATGAGCAGTTCTTC. Amino acid sequence: CASSTAGDDEQFF.

V usage is TRBV7-9 and J usage is TRBJ1-4; 7 bases are a match to TRBD1. V gave up 1 base and J gave up 5 bases; unmatched junction bases: 1. The CDR3 loop spans 14 amino acids. Germline V lookup: CDR1 SEHNR, CDR2 FQNEAQ (reference sequence). The CDR3 region has the DNA TGTGCCAGCAGCTTAGTGGGACAGAATGAAAAACTGTTTTTT. It yields the protein CASSLVGQNEKLFF.

As regards this clone: At the DNA level, this CDR3 is encoded by other sequences in the same sample as well. The J gene is TRBJ2-1, the V gene TRBV5-6; possibly TRBD2 for D (5 bases). V gave up 0 bases and J gave up 10 bases, with 11 bases separating them. This CDR3 is 13 amino acids long. CDR1 SGHDT and CDR2 YYEEEE come from the germline V gene. The chain's CDR3 is CASSLGTLGEQFF. In DNA form, the CDR3 reads TGTGCCAGCAGCTTGGGGACTTTGGGGGAGCAGTTCTTC.

CDR3 DNA sequence: TGTGCCAGCAGCTCGGGACACAACACAGATACGCAGTATTTT. Translation gives CASSSGHNTDTQYF. V usage is TRBV7-2 and J usage is TRBJ2-3; D might be TRBD1 (6 bases). Trimming took 4 bases from V and 2 from J, leaving 10 bases between them. The CDR3 extends over 14 amino acids. The germline V gene has CDR1 SGHTA and CDR2 FQGNSA.

The chain links TRBV6-5 to TRBJ2-7, with D possibly TRBD2 on 6 matching bases. Germline V gives CDR1 MNHEY, CDR2 SVGAGI. CDR3 length equals 15 residues. Trimming removed 4 bases at V and 1 base at J, with 14 bases between. CDR3 sequence: CASSSKGGTSYEQYF. CDR3 bases: TGTGCCAGCAGTTCCAAGGGAGGTACTTCCTACGAGCAGTACTTC.

V gene TRBV28 combines with J gene TRBJ2-1, with TRBD2 matching over 7 bases. Looked up from germline, CDR1 is MDHEN and CDR2 is SYDVKM. Trimming took 5 bases from V and 4 from J; bases not matched to a gene: 5. The CDR3 runs 14 residues. The CDR3 spells CASSKSGDYNEQFF. Written as DNA, the CDR3 is TGTGCCAGCAGTAAAAGCGGGGATTACAATGAGCAGTTCTTC.

The rearrangement joins TRBV6-9 to TRBJ2-3, with D hard to call. This CDR3 has 13 amino acids. Germline CDR1 reads MNHGY; CDR2 reads SVAAGI. The V end lost 7 bases, the J end lost 4 bases, and 12 bases lay between the germline ends. The CDR3 coding sequence is TGTGCCAGCACTCTCCATGTTCCAGATACGCAGTATTTT. This translates into CASTLHVPDTQYF.

The chain employs TRBV18 and TRBJ2-7, with 7 positions matching TRBD1. Germline V gene sequence: CDR1 KGHSH, CDR2 LQKENI. Losses at the gene ends were 4 bases for V and 3 bases for J; bases not matched to a gene: 6. CDR3 size: 14 residues. Written as DNA, the CDR3 is TGTGCCAGCTCACAACAGGGGAGTAACTACGAGCAGTACTTC. Its translation: CASSQQGSNYEQYF. Filled out from reference TRBV18 and TRBJ2-7, the complete variable domain reads NAGVMQNPRHLVRRRGQEARLRCSPMKGHSHVYWYRQLPEEGLKFMVYLQKENIIDESGMPKERFSAEFPKEGPSILRIQQVVRGDSAAYFCASSQQGSNYEQYFGPGTRLTVT.

The chain recombines TRBV2 with TRBJ2-4; TRBD2 matches at 9 bases. Germline-derived CDR1 and CDR2 are SNHLY and FYNNEI. J was trimmed by 3 bases and V by 6 bases; bases with no gene match: 6. There are 15 residues in the CDR3. The CDR3 protein is CASSRTSVFKNIQYF. The CDR3 nucleotides read TGTGCCAGCAGCAGGACTAGCGTCTTCAAAAACATTCAGTACTTC.

The chain employs TRBV9 and TRBJ1-5; TRBD1 might be the D (5 bases). The CDR3 runs 15 residues. Germline V gives CDR1 SGDLS, CDR2 YYNGEE. The V end was cut by 3 bases, the J end by 5 bases, with 15 bases between. The CDR3 region is CASSGSGSLDQPQHF. The CDR3 bases are TGTGCCAGCAGCGGCTCAGGGAGTTTGGATCAGCCCCAGCATTTT.

This chain connects TRBV28 to TRBJ2-7, with TRBD1 as a possible D gene (5 bases). Germline CDR1 reads MDHEN; CDR2 reads SYDVKM. The CDR3 extends over 12 amino acids. Trimming took off 5 bases at V and 1 base at J, with 6 bases between the two ends. CDR3 DNA: TGTGCCAGCAGTACAGGATCCTACGAGCAGTACTTC. It is translated as CASSTGSYEQYF. The variable domain in full, with the rest retrieved from reference TRBV28 and TRBJ2-7, is DVKVTQSSRYLVKRTGEKVFLECVQDMDHENMFWYRQDPGLGLRLIYFSYDVKMKEKGDIPEGYSVSREKKERFSLILESASTNQTSMYLCASSTGSYEQYFGPGTRLTVT.

The chain recombines TRBV9 with TRBJ2-7, with D maybe TRBD1 (5 bases). V dropped 3 bases and J dropped 2 bases, with 12 bases sitting between them. CDR3 size: 14 residues. The germline V gene encodes CDR1 SGDLS and CDR2 YYNGEE. The CDR3 DNA follows: TGTGCCAGCAGCGCCAATCAGGGCCCCTACGAGCAGTACTTC. Encoded protein: CASSANQGPYEQYF.